This T cell receptor beta chain was sequenced for a study of blood T cell repertoires in COVID-19. In the study overall: The United States, Italy and Spain supplied acute and convalescent COVID-19 samples. Sources were T cells, B-cell-depleted T cells, or PBMCs; the material itself was cDNA or gDNA.

With respect to this clone: Other DNA sequences in this specimen translate into the identical CDR3.

Study processing details: By means of reference gene primer amplification, nucleated cell counts were estimated. Libraries were prepared by immunoSEQ multiplex PCR; TCRdb keeps only in-frame clonotypes and omits some of them. For V, J and clone size, that table is used; D and trimming come from the DNA. The sample gives about 200,000 clones, around nine tenths of which show up once; under 25% is in the top ten. Trimming removed 5 bases from V and 0 bases from J; junction bases left unmatched: 0. Per germline, CDR1 MNHEY and CDR2 SVGAGI. The CDR3 consists of 14 residues. The sequence was obtained from a man in his 60s with active or convalescent COVID-19. The V gene is TRBV6-5, the J gene TRBJ1-3, with 8 positions matching TRBD1. The sequenced material came from peripheral blood. The CDR3 DNA reads as TGTGCCAGCAGTACAGGGGGCTCTGGAAACACCATATATTTT. As protein: CASSTGGSGNTIYF.